This T cell receptor (beta chain) was recovered during a study of CD8+ T cells in alopecia areata (dated by TCRdb to 2017 to 2018). Study-level background: Treated patients were enrolled in an open-label pilot trial of oral tofacitinib, 5 to 10 mg twice daily, for moderate-to-severe alopecia areata. Patients received tofacitinib for 6 to 18 months and were then followed off drug for 6 months to check for delayed response and recurrence. To study T cell clonal expansion in alopecia areata, the researchers applied high-throughput TCRbeta sequencing to both the C3H/HeJ mouse model and human patients. On the human side, TCRbeta sequencing was run on scalp tissue and on sorted CD4+ and CD8+ peripheral blood T cells from healthy controls and from alopecia areata patients with either patchy or totalis/universalis disease. Patients on tofacitinib were biopsied at baseline and after 4 and 24 weeks of treatment, and several of the patients also had a later scalp biopsy. Scalp clonality was compared among normal scalp (n=4), patchy alopecia areata scalp (n=8), and alopecia totalis/universalis scalp (n=8). The RNA source kit depended on sample type: the PAXgene miRNA kit for fixed scalp, the miRNeasy kit for PBMCs, and the RNeasy kit for mouse skin. TCRbeta CDR3 regions were amplified by immunoSEQ multiplex PCR using 35 Vbeta forward and 13 Jbeta reverse primers.

As for this clone: What this receptor recognizes is not known. Base qualities were left out, and no much larger clone turns up one base away.

The meaning of the sample's time point label: baseline before oral tofacitinib. Lesional scalp punch biopsies and peripheral blood were collected from alopecia areata patients. PBMCs were separated by density centrifugation and stained for CD3, CD4 and CD8, after which CD4+ and CD8+ T cells were sorted on a FACSAria. General study outcomes and caveats: Compared with mice, TCR sequences shared between patients were less clear, possibly partly because of HLA diversity across the patient population. Scalp TCR repertoire analysis is complicated because resident alphabeta T cells in normal human skin are also sequenced, whereas mouse skin is dominated by gammadelta T cells. Compared with normal scalp, lesional scalp, particularly in alopecia totalis/universalis, had higher clonality and more expanded CD8+ clones, which suggests antigenic drive.

A distance of 12 bases separates the germline ends of V and J, which lose 2 bases and 7 bases respectively. The CDR3 sequence holds 14 residues, the cysteine and phenylalanine included. Solely the CDR3 DNA is kept, with 42 bases framed from the first base. For CDR1 and CDR2, the germline V gene (reference sequence) lists MNHEY and SMNVEV. Libraries were made using the immunoSEQ multiplex PCR assay. RNA was extracted from all samples and reverse transcribed into cDNA, which served as template for TCR sequencing. First-strand cDNA was synthesized using SuperScript III with a 2:1 mix of oligo-dT and random hexamers. A synthetic immune receptor repertoire was used to gauge amplification bias, and whatever bias remained was removed computationally. On the study's bioinformatics: Raw reads were preprocessed to remove errors, and CDR3 was defined according to IMGT conventions as the region from the conserved cysteine to phenylalanine. Clonality was calculated as 1 minus Shannon entropy normalized by log2 of the number of productive unique TCRs. Scalp TCRbeta sequences were cross-referenced with sorted blood CD4 and CD8 repertoires so that the CD4 or CD8 identity of scalp clones could be inferred. In its TCRdb copy, this immuneACCESS table keeps in-frame sequences only and misses some clones. Where compared with another copy, unresolved V genes explain less than half of these, and the others have no known cause. V and J calls and clone size are those listed in that table; D and trimming were worked out from the DNA. Counted in this sample were around 160,000 clones; about nine tenths of them appeared once. Jointly, the top ten make up more than 13% of the sample.

This receptor chain uses TRBV27 and TRBJ2-1, with a tentative D gene TRBD1 over 6 matching bases. Sample: CD8+ T cells sorted from blood, taken at week 0. This clonotype was obtained from a human donor with alopecia areata. The sequenced DNA: TGTGCCAGCAGTTTAAGGACAGAAGGAAATGAGCAGTTCTTC. Translated, this is CASSLRTEGNEQFF.